The subject of this entry is one T cell receptor (beta chain). The table came from immunoSEQ multiplex PCR; TCRdb's copy has only in-frame clones and leaves some out. The table includes 170,000 or so clones, around 94% detected once. CDR1 and CDR2 (germline): SGDLS, YYNGEE. V shed 4 bases and J shed 6 bases, with 8 bases lying between them. CDR3 length equals 12 residues. This entry is derived from a study of control samples from healthy donors and cancer patients. Sequencing was performed on blood. V gene TRBV9 combines with J gene TRBJ1-3; D ambiguous. The origin of this receptor is a woman under 30 in good health. Here the CDR3 DNA reads TGTGCCAGCAGCTATAGCACAAACACCATATATTTT. It encodes CASSYSTNTIYF. Together with reference TRBV9 and TRBJ1-3, the CDR3 gives the full variable domain: DSGVTQTPKHLITATGQRVTLRCSPRSGDLSVYWYQQSLDQGLQFLIQYYNGEERAKGNILERFSAQQFPDLHSELNLSSLELGDSALYFCASSYSTNTIYFGEGSWLTVV.